Shown below are 27 T cell receptor beta chains from a single sample sequenced in a study of blood T cells in healthy people across ages. Sample-barcoded 5' priming and a J-beta primer mix drove a second PCR of 7 to 11 cycles. MiXCR was run by TCRdb on the 5' RACE reads, yielding one entry per CDR3 protein. The sample carries some 900,000 distinct CDR3 sequences, about 48% recorded once. Material: blood. These receptors were taken from a man aged 30-40 years in good health.

This clonotype appeared many times. The rearrangement uses TRBV5-6 and TRBJ1-6; TRBD1 is a possible D gene (6 bases). The CDR3 totals 15 residues. The germline gives CDR1 SGHDT, CDR2 YYEEEE. Between the trimmed V and J ends, which lost 1 base and 5 bases, there was a span of 10 bases. CDR3 residues: CASSLTGSDNSPLHF. The CDR3 DNA reads TGTGCCAGCAGCTTGACAGGGTCCGATAATTCACCCCTCCACTTT.

This clonotype was detected a few times. The chain couples TRBV7-2 to TRBJ2-1; 8 bases align to TRBD2. From germline, CDR1 is SGHTA and CDR2 FQGNSA. The CDR3 totals 14 residues. Trimming cost V 4 bases and J 6 bases; bases outside gene matches: 5. The CDR3 is CASSSWAGGNEQFF. The CDR3 DNA reads TGTGCCAGCAGCTCCTGGGCGGGGGGCAATGAGCAGTTCTTC.

This chain connects TRBV28 to TRBJ2-1; 10 bases line up with TRBD2. Germline loops: CDR1 MDHEN, CDR2 SYDVKM. CDR3 length: 15 residues. The V and J ends lost 6 bases and 7 bases, in that order; junction bases with no gene match: 9. The CDR3 loop is CASRFPGLADNEQFF. DNA for the CDR3: TGTGCCAGCAGATTCCCTGGACTAGCGGATAATGAGCAGTTCTTC.

The DNA of the CDR3 is TGTGCCAGCAGCGCCCAAGGGGGTCCCTACGAGCAGTACTTC. Translated: CASSAQGGPYEQYF. The rearrangement uses TRBV9 and TRBJ2-7, with TRBD1 as a possible D gene (6 bases). In germline, CDR1 is SGDLS, CDR2 YYNGEE. The CDR3 consists of 14 residues. V was shortened by 3 bases and J by 2 bases, with 12 bases between the two germline ends.

The chain employs TRBV5-1 and TRBJ2-3, with 9 bases aligning to TRBD1. V was pared by 5 bases and J by 14 bases, with 21 bases of the junction left unmatched. CDR3 length: 16 amino acids. Per germline, CDR1 SGHRS and CDR2 YFSETQ. CDR3 nucleotides: TGCGCCAGCAGTTCCCCTTCGGGACAGGGAAACAGATACGCGTATTTT. It yields the protein CASSSPSGQGNRYAYF.

This clonotype was seen ten or more times. The rearrangement joins TRBV12-3 or TRBV12-4 to TRBJ2-3; tentatively, D is TRBD2 (5 bases). V shed 1 base and J shed 6 bases, with 8 bases lying between them. The CDR3 is 13 residues long. The chain's CDR3 is CASSLGGFDTQYF. Written as DNA, the CDR3 is TGTGCCAGCAGTTTAGGCGGGTTTGATACGCAGTATTTT.

V is TRBV7-2 and J is TRBJ2-7; 13 nucleotides agree with TRBD2. Germline V gene sequence: CDR1 SGHTA, CDR2 FQGNSA. J gave up 3 bases and V 8 bases, and 7 bases lay outside the gene matches. This CDR3 contains 15 residues. The CDR3 coding sequence is TGTGCCAGCTCTCCGACTAGCGGGGGGCTCTACGAGCAGTACTTC. Its protein is CASSPTSGGLYEQYF.

In its sample, this clonotype was seen a few times. This chain uses TRBV6-2 or TRBV6-3 with TRBJ2-7; 7 nucleotides align to TRBD1. Germline V gives CDR1 MNHEY, CDR2 SVGEGT. The CDR3 spans 12 residues. Trimming removed 8 bases from V and 5 bases from J; junction bases left unmatched: 6. CDR3 coding DNA: TGTGCCAGCCACAGGGGAATCCACGAGCAGTACTTC. This gives the protein CASHRGIHEQYF.

The V call is TRBV7-8, the J call TRBJ2-3, with 8 positions matching TRBD1. Germline V lookup: CDR1 SGHVS, CDR2 FQNEAQ. J lost 3 bases, V lost 0 bases, and 5 bases had no gene match. This CDR3 is built from 16 residues. CDR3 sequence (DNA): TGTGCCAGCAGCTTAGCCGACAGGGGAACGACAGATACGCAGTATTTT. Protein product: CASSLADRGTTDTQYF.

The DNA of the CDR3 is TGTGCCAGCAGCCGGGTGGGGCCTTACGAGCAGTACTTC. Encoded protein: CASSRVGPYEQYF. V gene TRBV11-3 combines with J gene TRBJ2-7; a weak D match, TRBD1 (5 bases). CDR3 length: 13 amino acids. The germline V and J ends were trimmed by 5 bases and 4 bases, with 12 bases remaining between them. Germline CDR1 SGHNT, CDR2 YENEEA.

On this clonotype: A single base separates this from a much larger clone, so it may be a read error. The V call is TRBV2, the J call TRBJ2-3, with 8 bases aligning to TRBD2. This CDR3 spans 14 amino acids. The germline CDR1 and CDR2 sequences are SNHLY and FYNNEI. With V trimmed by 7 bases and J by 1 base, 4 bases remained unmatched. CDR3 protein: CASNRLARTDTQYF. CDR3 nucleotides: TGTGCCAGCAACCGACTAGCGCGCACAGATACGCAGTATTTT. The whole variable domain, filled in from reference TRBV2 and TRBJ2-3, reads EPEVTQTPSHQVTQMGQEVILRCVPISNHLYFYWYRQILGQKVEFLVSFYNNEISEKSEIFDDQFSVERPDGSNFTLKIRSTKLEDSAMYFCASNRLARTDTQYFGPGTRLTVL.

The chain is built from TRBV15 and TRBJ2-2; TRBD1 might be the D (5 bases). V lost 3 bases to trimming and J lost 4 bases, with 12 bases between them. This CDR3 region has 15 residues. Germline lookup yields CDR1 LNHNV and CDR2 YYDKDF (reference sequence). For the CDR3, the DNA is TGTGCCACCAGCAGTGCAGGGTTTAGCACCGGGGAGCTGTTTTTT. This translates into CATSSAGFSTGELFF. The whole variable domain, remainder taken from reference TRBV15 and TRBJ2-2, is DAMVIQNPRYQVTQFGKPVTLSCSQTLNHNVMYWYQQKSSQAPKLLFHYYDKDFNNEADTPDNFQSRRPNTSFCFLDIRSPGLGDTAMYLCATSSAGFSTGELFFGEGSRLTVL.

The chain has TRBV7-6 and TRBJ1-1; no clear D. Germline CDR1 reads SGHVS; CDR2 reads FNYEAQ. V lost 1 base and J lost 3, with 15 bases in between. The CDR3 sequence is 16 residues long. The CDR3 DNA reads as TGTGCCAGCAGCTTAGGGACGACATTGGGGTACACTGAAGCTTTCTTT. Translating gives CASSLGTTLGYTEAFF.

The chain combines TRBV5-1 with TRBJ2-7; 7 bases align to TRBD1. The J call may be mistaken, given a closer DNA end match to TRBJ2-5. The germline V gene has CDR1 SGHRS and CDR2 YFSETQ. This CDR3 region has 15 residues. CDR3 in DNA: TGCGCCAGCAGCCCACGGGACAGAACGGGAGAGACCCAGTACTTC. Translating it yields CASSPRDRTGETQYF.

This clonotype was counted between two and nine times. The chain employs TRBV7-2 and TRBJ2-4, with TRBD2 matching over 7 bases. J lost 10 bases, V lost 5 bases, and 8 bases had no gene match. The CDR3 loop spans 13 amino acids. Germline assignment: CDR1 SGHTA and CDR2 FQGNSA. In DNA, the CDR3 is TGTGCCAGCAGCCCAGCGGGACGAGGGATTCAGTACTTC. Its protein is CASSPAGRGIQYF.

This clonotype turned up a few times. The chain links TRBV20-1 to TRBJ2-3; the match to TRBD2 covers 10 bases. The CDR3 sequence is 17 residues long. Looked up from germline, CDR1 is DFQATT and CDR2 is SNEGSKA (reference sequence). J gave up 10 bases and V 0 bases, and 16 bases lay outside the gene matches. CDR3 sequence: CSAREMGRSGGAVSQYF. For the CDR3, the DNA is TGCAGTGCTAGAGAAATGGGGCGGAGCGGGGGGGCCGTCTCGCAGTATTTT.

This clonotype was seen a handful of times. The chain joins TRBV7-9 to TRBJ2-4; D unresolved. The J call is doubtful: the DNA matches TRBJ2-7 better. The CDR3 sequence is 13 residues long. Germline values: CDR1 SEHNR, CDR2 FQNEAQ (reference sequence). The CDR3 DNA sequence: TGTGCCAGCAGCCCCCTACCCCACTACGAGCAGTACTTC. Encoded protein: CASSPLPHYEQYF.

The genes are TRBV5-1 and TRBJ1-1; 7 bases fit TRBD1. From germline, CDR1 is SGHRS and CDR2 YFSETQ. Germline trimming cut 8 bases from V and 8 bases from J; bases unmatched to any gene: 9. The CDR3 sequence is 12 residues long. CDR3 sequence: CASHLGDSEAFF. Written as DNA, the CDR3 is TGCGCCAGTCATTTAGGGGACAGCGAAGCTTTCTTT. Together with reference TRBV5-1 and TRBJ1-1, the CDR3 gives the full variable domain: KAGVTQTPRYLIKTRGQQVTLSCSPISGHRSVSWYQQTPGQGLQFLFEYFSETQRNKGNFPGRFSGRQFSNSRSEMNVSTLELGDSALYLCASHLGDSEAFFGQGTRLTVV.

J is TRBJ2-2 and V is TRBV5-1, with 9 bases that match TRBD1. With 3 bases clipped from V and 3 bases from J, the junction kept 3 bases outside the gene matches. Germline V CDR1 and CDR2: SGHRS, YFSETQ. This CDR3 is 15 amino acids long. CDR3 residues: CASSWDRADTGELFF. Written as DNA, the CDR3 is TGCGCCAGCAGCTGGGACAGGGCCGACACCGGGGAGCTGTTTTTT.

This sequence joins TRBV29-1 and TRBJ2-3, with D perhaps TRBD2 (6 bases). With 3 bases removed from V and 2 bases from J, the gap between germline ends came to 12 bases. CDR3 size: 14 residues. Germline V gene sequence: CDR1 SQVTM, CDR2 ANQGSEA. The CDR3 coding sequence is TGCAGCGTTGATAGTAGCGGCTACACAGATACGCAGTATTTT. Translation gives CSVDSSGYTDTQYF.

This clonotype was found many times. CDR3 residues: CASSRGGGDYGYTF. DNA of the CDR3: TGTGCCAGCAGTCGGGGGGGGGGTGACTATGGCTACACCTTC. The V and J genes are TRBV6-6 and TRBJ1-2, with a possible D match to TRBD1 (5 bases). The CDR3 contains 14 residues. The V end lost 5 bases, the J end lost 3 bases, and 13 bases lay between the germline ends. Germline V lookup: CDR1 MNHNY, CDR2 SVGAGI (reference sequence).

V is TRBV6-5 and J is TRBJ1-2, with D maybe TRBD1 (5 bases). Germline CDR1 MNHEY, CDR2 SVGAGI. V gave up 7 bases and J gave up 6 bases, with 24 bases separating them. The CDR3 spans 16 residues. CDR3 sequence (DNA): TGTGCCAGCAAACGGGGGTCGATGGGTCCTACCCATGGCTACACCTTC. Its protein is CASKRGSMGPTHGYTF.

The chain combines TRBV21-1 with TRBJ2-2; the D call of TRBD1 is as the table states it, not checked on the DNA. TRBV21-1 is recorded as a pseudogene. The CDR3 spans 15 residues. CDR3: CASSKPGRTTGELFF. Here the CDR3 DNA reads TGTGCCAGCAGCAAACCCGGGAGGACTACCGGGGAGCTGTTTTTT.

This chain uses TRBV14 with TRBJ2-5; 7 nucleotides line up with TRBD1. J was trimmed by 5 bases and V by 4 bases; bases with no gene match: 7. Looked up from germline, CDR1 is SGHDN and CDR2 is FVKESK. The CDR3 consists of 14 residues. The CDR3 protein is CASSLRQGVETQYF. Here the CDR3 DNA reads TGTGCCAGCAGCCTACGACAGGGCGTGGAGACCCAGTACTTC. The entire variable domain, with the rest obtained from reference TRBV14 and TRBJ2-5, is as follows: EAGVTQFPSHSVIEKGQTVTLRCDPISGHDNLYWYRRVMGKEIKFLLHFVKESKQDESGMPNNRFLAERTGGTYSTLKVQPAELEDSGVYFCASSLRQGVETQYFGPGTRLLVL.

This chain connects TRBV10-3 to TRBJ1-2; a weak D match, TRBD1 (5 bases). The V end lost 6 bases, the J end lost 8 bases, and 19 bases lay between the germline ends. The CDR3 contains 14 residues. Germline V gene lookup returns CDR1 ENHRY and CDR2 SYGVKD. This CDR3 reads CAIRPQESVEGYTF. DNA of the CDR3: TGTGCCATCAGACCACAGGAATCTGTCGAGGGCTACACCTTC.

This clonotype was picked up a small number of times. The rearrangement uses TRBV20-1 and TRBJ1-5, with D maybe TRBD1 (6 bases). Trimming cost V 6 bases and J 3 bases, with 12 bases left between them. CDR3 length equals 13 residues. Germline CDR1 and CDR2: DFQATT and SNEGSKA (reference sequence). CDR3 residues: CSARTANNQPQHF. CDR3 nucleotide sequence: TGCAGTGCGCGGACAGCCAACAATCAGCCCCAGCATTTT.

This rearrangement joins TRBV12-3 or TRBV12-4 to TRBJ2-3; D may correspond to TRBD1 or TRBD2 (5 bases each). Trimming cost V 7 bases and J 2 bases, with 16 bases left between them. The CDR3 spans 15 residues. CDR3 coding DNA: TGTGCCAGCACCGAATTCGGGACGATCACAGATACGCAGTATTTT. Translating it yields CASTEFGTITDTQYF.